This TCR beta chain was identified in a study of cytomegalovirus exposure and HLA in healthy donors. Study findings and constraints: The study flagged around 160 TCR beta chains as cytomegalovirus-associated.

Notes on this clone: Its antigen is still unknown.

Measured with immunoSEQ multiplex PCR; TCRdb has only the in-frame clones, and not every one. The data show some 140,000 clones, roughly 90% seen once. The specimen sequenced was PBMCs. The source of this sequence is a young man in good health and CMV-seropositive.

The CDR3 region is CASSGEAVNQPQHF. The CDR3 coding sequence is TGTGCCAGTAGTGGGGAGGCAGTCAATCAGCCCCAGCATTTT. The rearrangement uses TRBV19 and TRBJ1-5, with no clear D. Germline assignment: CDR1 LNHDA and CDR2 SQIVND (reference sequence). CDR3 length: 14 amino acids. V gave up 5 bases and J gave up 3 bases, with 11 bases separating them.